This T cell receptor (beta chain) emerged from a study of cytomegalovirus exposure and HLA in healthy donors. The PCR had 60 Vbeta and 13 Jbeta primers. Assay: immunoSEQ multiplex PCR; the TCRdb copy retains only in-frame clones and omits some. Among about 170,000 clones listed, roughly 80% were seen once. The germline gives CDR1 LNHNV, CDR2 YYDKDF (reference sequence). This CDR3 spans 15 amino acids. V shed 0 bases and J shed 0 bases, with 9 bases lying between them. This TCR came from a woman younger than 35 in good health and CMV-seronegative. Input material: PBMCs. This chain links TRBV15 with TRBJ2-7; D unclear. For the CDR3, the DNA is TGTGCCACCAGCAGAGAAATCGACACCTCCTACGAGCAGTACTTC. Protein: CATSREIDTSYEQYF.